These T cell receptor beta chains were read from a single sample in a study of glioma-infiltrating T cells after dendritic cell vaccination. Here immunoSEQ multiplex PCR was the method, and the copy in TCRdb shows in-frame clones only, minus some. The profile shows roughly 90,000 clones, 80% to 90% of them singletons. The sample here was blood, taken before dendritic cell vaccination. The receptor set was obtained from a human donor with glioblastoma. CDR3s include the opening cysteine and the closing phenylalanine or tryptophan. Fields, in order: clone size, V gene, D gene, J gene, CDR3 protein, CDR3 DNA. The D gene is left open where the match is weak. For some rows the clone size is stated as once, few or many, or as a class when expanded; others skip it.

once,TRBV10-2,.,TRBJ1-5,CASSDRSNQPQHF,TGCGCCAGCAGTGACAGGTCCAATCAGCCCCAGCATTTT
once,TRBV28,.,TRBJ2-3,CASSRADTQYF,TGTGCCAGCAGCCGGGCAGATACGCAGTATTTT
.,TRBV28,TRBD2,TRBJ2-7,CASSSGLADYEQYF,TGTGCCAGCAGTTCGGGACTAGCAGACTACGAGCAGTACTTC
.,TRBV27,TRBD2,TRBJ2-7,CASNLLGGRADEQYF,TGTGCCAGCAACTTGCTTGGCGGGAGGGCCGACGAGCAGTACTTC
.,TRBV25-1,TRBD1,TRBJ1-4,CASRGQGAGNEKLFF,TGTGCCAGCAGGGGACAGGGGGCCGGTAATGAAAAACTGTTTTTT
.,TRBV19,TRBD1,TRBJ1-5,CASREQGAAINQPQHF,TGTGCCAGTAGGGAACAGGGGGCTGCGATCAATCAGCCCCAGCATTTT
.,TRBV27,TRBD1,TRBJ2-2,CASRAGQGARKSGELFF,TGTGCCAGCAGAGCAGGACAGGGGGCTAGGAAGTCCGGGGAGCTGTTTTTT
.,TRBV30,.,TRBJ1-1,CAWSLKSTEAFF,TGTGCCTGGAGTCTAAAATCCACTGAAGCTTTCTTT
.,TRBV6-5,.,TRBJ2-7,CASRRGSGTVYEQYF,TGTGCCAGCAGGCGGGGTTCCGGGACGGTCTACGAGCAGTACTTC
.,TRBV5-1,TRBD2,TRBJ2-7,CASSVLAGELYEQYF,TGCGCCAGCAGCGTACTAGCGGGAGAGCTTTACGAGCAGTACTTC
.,TRBV7-3,.,TRBJ2-3,CASSLLGGTSTDTQYF,TGTGCCAGCAGCTTATTGGGAGGTACTAGCACAGATACGCAGTATTTT
.,TRBV5-1,.,TRBJ2-3,CASIPQGMATDTQYF,TGCGCCAGCATCCCCCAGGGCATGGCCACAGATACGCAGTATTTT
medium-sized,TRBV19,.,TRBJ2-5,CASSVDIQETQYF,TGTGCCAGTAGTGTGGACATTCAAGAGACCCAGTACTTC
.,TRBV9,TRBD2,TRBJ2-3,CASSAVKRGGRDTQYF,TGTGCCAGCAGCGCCGTTAAGCGGGGGGGCAGAGATACGCAGTATTTT
.,TRBV10-3,TRBD1,TRBJ2-7,CAISGQGPSYEQYF,TGTGCCATCAGTGGACAGGGACCCTCCTACGAGCAGTACTTC
.,TRBV9,TRBD1,TRBJ1-2,CASSSGQGAGGYTF,TGTGCCAGCAGCTCGGGACAGGGGGCCGGTGGCTACACCTTC
.,TRBV11-2,TRBD2,TRBJ2-7,CASMRELAGSYEQYF,TGTGCCAGCATGCGTGAACTAGCGGGATCCTACGAGCAGTACTTC
once,TRBV2,.,TRBJ1-1,CASSTRTKAPF,TGTGCCAGCAGTACACGGACAAAAGCCCCGTTT
.,TRBV28,TRBD1,TRBJ2-5,CASSPGQGQETQYF,TGTGCCAGCAGTCCGGGACAGGGCCAAGAGACCCAGTACTTC
.,TRBV25-1,TRBD2,TRBJ2-7,CASSALAGGVAVHEQYF,TGTGCCAGCAGTGCACTAGCGGGAGGGGTAGCGGTCCACGAGCAGTACTTC
.,TRBV13,TRBD1,TRBJ2-1,CASSADRGHNNEQFF,TGTGCCAGCAGCGCCGACAGGGGGCATAATAATGAGCAGTTCTTC
few,TRBV25-1,.,TRBJ1-3,CASTRSVGSSGTIYF,TGTGCCAGCACCCGGAGCGTCGGGTCGTCGGGCACCATATATTTT
.,TRBV23-1,.,TRBJ1-2,CASSQSFVSYTF,TGCGCCAGCAGTCAATCCTTTGTTAGCTACACCTTC
.,TRBV11-2,.,TRBJ2-5,CASSLQQETQYF,TGTGCCAGCAGCTTACAACAAGAGACCCAGTACTTC
medium-sized,TRBV28,TRBD1,TRBJ1-1,CASSLEGQGSTEAFF,TGTGCCAGCAGTTTAGAGGGACAGGGGTCCACTGAAGCTTTCTTT
once,TRBV5-1,TRBD2,TRBJ2-1,CASSAGTTNEQFF,TGCGCCAGCAGCGCCGGGACTACGAATGAGCAGTTCTTC
.,TRBV6-5,TRBD1,TRBJ2-2,CASSYSAGGYTGELFF,TGTGCCAGCAGTTACTCCGCAGGGGGCTACACCGGGGAGCTGTTTTTT
.,TRBV7-8,TRBD1,TRBJ2-1,CASSLALGQGAANEQFF,TGTGCCAGCAGCTTAGCGCTGGGACAGGGGGCTGCCAATGAGCAGTTCTTC
.,TRBV27,.,TRBJ2-7,CASSLSTERDEQYF,TGTGCCAGCAGTTTATCGACCGAACGGGACGAGCAGTACTTC
.,TRBV7-2,.,TRBJ1-2,CASRAVNYGYTF,TGTGCCTCCAGGGCAGTTAACTATGGCTACACCTTC
.,TRBV5-4,TRBD1,TRBJ1-4,CASSSRGKSVNEKLFF,TGTGCCAGCAGCAGCAGGGGGAAGTCGGTTAATGAAAAACTGTTTTTT
.,TRBV6-1,.,TRBJ2-6,CASSEDGRGWSGANVLTF,TGTGCCAGCAGTGAAGATGGGAGGGGGTGGTCGGGGGCCAACGTCCTGACTTTC
.,TRBV14,TRBD2,TRBJ2-2,CASSQHVRGIAGTNTGELFF,TGTGCCAGCAGCCAACATGTCAGGGGTATAGCGGGAACGAACACCGGGGAGCTGTTTTTT
.,TRBV9,.,TRBJ2-1,CASSVQYNEQFF,TGTGCCAGCAGCGTACAGTACAATGAGCAGTTCTTC
.,TRBV2,.,TRBJ1-1,CASSEKGGTTEAFF,TGTGCCAGCAGTGAAAAGGGAGGCACCACTGAAGCTTTCTTT
.,TRBV7-7,TRBD1,TRBJ1-1,CASSLGQSTEAFF,TGTGCCAGCAGCTTGGGACAGAGCACTGAAGCTTTCTTT
.,TRBV5-1,TRBD1,TRBJ1-4,CASSLSGGNEKLFF,TGCGCCAGCAGCTTATCAGGGGGGAATGAAAAACTGTTTTTT
.,TRBV5-1,.,TRBJ1-5,CASSLGGADQPQHF,TGCGCCAGCAGCTTGGGTGGGGCGGATCAGCCCCAGCATTTT
.,TRBV6-5,TRBD2,TRBJ2-1,CASSSPLAGFYNEQFF,TGTGCCAGCAGTTCGCCGCTAGCGGGCTTCTACAATGAGCAGTTCTTC
.,TRBV9,.,TRBJ1-2,CASSVEPGQDGYTF,TGTGCCAGCAGCGTAGAGCCAGGGCAGGATGGCTACACCTTC
.,TRBV9,TRBD2,TRBJ2-7,CASSKRGGDTYEQYF,TGTGCCAGCAGCAAACGGGGGGGGGACACGTACGAGCAGTACTTC
.,TRBV28,.,TRBJ2-3,CASSFFARRSTQYF,TGTGCCAGCAGTTTCTTCGCCAGAAGGAGTACGCAGTATTTT
.,TRBV11-1,TRBD2,TRBJ2-1,CASSLGLAGTYNEQFF,TGTGCCAGCAGCTTAGGACTAGCGGGGACTTACAATGAGCAGTTCTTC
.,TRBV21-1,.,TRBJ2-3,CASSKSTSEVKASTDTQYF,TGTGCCAGCAGCAAGTCAACTAGCGAGGTTAAAGCTAGCACAGATACGCAGTATTTT
.,TRBV6-5,.,TRBJ2-7,CASSRFGEQYF,TGTGCCAGCAGCCGCTTCGGCGAGCAGTACTTC